This paragraph covers one TCR beta chain sequence. This sample is part of a study of cytomegalovirus exposure and HLA in healthy donors. Both 60 Vbeta primers and 13 Jbeta primers went into the PCR. Clones were sequenced by immunoSEQ multiplex PCR, and TCRdb holds only the in-frame ones, with some missing. This table has about 98,000 clones, about 81% appearing once. This TCR was sampled from a man aged 40-49 years in good health and CMV-seronegative. The sequencing input was PBMCs.

CDR3: CAWSTLGTEIYGYTF. CDR3 nucleotides: TGTGCCTGGAGTACCCTCGGGACAGAGATCTATGGCTACACCTTC. The V and J genes are TRBV30 and TRBJ1-2, with TRBD1 matching over 7 bases. The CDR3 has 15 amino acids. Germline V gene sequence: CDR1 GTSNPN, CDR2 SVGIG (reference sequence). The ends lost 2 bases at V and 4 bases at J; junction bases unmatched: 10.